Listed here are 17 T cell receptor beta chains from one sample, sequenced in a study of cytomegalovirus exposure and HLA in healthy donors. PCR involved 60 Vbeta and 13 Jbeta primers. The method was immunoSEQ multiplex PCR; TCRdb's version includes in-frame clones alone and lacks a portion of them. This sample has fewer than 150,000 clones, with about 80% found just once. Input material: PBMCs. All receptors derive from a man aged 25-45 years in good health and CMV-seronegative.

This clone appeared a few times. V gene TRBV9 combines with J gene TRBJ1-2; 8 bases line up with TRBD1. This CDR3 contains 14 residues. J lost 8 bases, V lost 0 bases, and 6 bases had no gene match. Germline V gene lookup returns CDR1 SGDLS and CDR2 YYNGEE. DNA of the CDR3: TGTGCCAGCAGCGTAGGGCAGGGGGCGCGAGGCTACACCTTC. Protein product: CASSVGQGARGYTF.

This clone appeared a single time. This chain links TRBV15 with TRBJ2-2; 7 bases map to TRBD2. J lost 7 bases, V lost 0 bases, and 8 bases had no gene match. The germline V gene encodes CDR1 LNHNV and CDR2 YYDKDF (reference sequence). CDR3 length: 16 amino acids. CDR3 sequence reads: CATSRDLRERSGELFF. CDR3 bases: TGTGCCACCAGCAGAGATCTGCGGGAGAGGAGCGGGGAGCTGTTTTTT.

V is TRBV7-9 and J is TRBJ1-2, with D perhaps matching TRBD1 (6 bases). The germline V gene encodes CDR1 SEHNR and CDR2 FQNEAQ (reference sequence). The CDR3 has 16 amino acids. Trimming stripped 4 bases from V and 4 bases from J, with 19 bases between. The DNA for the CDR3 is TGTGCCAGCAGCTCCTACTACCGGGACACGTTCTATGGCTACACCTTC. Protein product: CASSSYYRDTFYGYTF. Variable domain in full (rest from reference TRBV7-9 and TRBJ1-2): DTGVSQNPRHKITKRGQNVTFRCDPISEHNRLYWYRQTLGQGPEFLTYFQNEAQLEKSRLLSDRFSAERPKGSFSTLEIQRTEQGDSAMYLCASSSYYRDTFYGYTFGSGTRLTVV.

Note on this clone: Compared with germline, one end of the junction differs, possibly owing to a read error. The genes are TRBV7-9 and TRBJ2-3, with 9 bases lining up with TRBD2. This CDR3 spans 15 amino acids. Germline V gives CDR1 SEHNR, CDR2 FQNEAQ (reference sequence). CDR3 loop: CASTLFSGSDNTQYF. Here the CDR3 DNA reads TGTGCCAGCACCTTATTTAGCGGGAGCGACAATACGCAGTATTTT.

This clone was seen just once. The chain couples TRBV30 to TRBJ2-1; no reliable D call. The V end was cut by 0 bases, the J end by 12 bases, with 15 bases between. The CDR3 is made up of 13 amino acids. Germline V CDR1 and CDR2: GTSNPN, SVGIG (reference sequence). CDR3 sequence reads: CAWSVSETAWQFF. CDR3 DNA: TGTGCCTGGAGTGTATCAGAAACAGCATGGCAGTTCTTC.

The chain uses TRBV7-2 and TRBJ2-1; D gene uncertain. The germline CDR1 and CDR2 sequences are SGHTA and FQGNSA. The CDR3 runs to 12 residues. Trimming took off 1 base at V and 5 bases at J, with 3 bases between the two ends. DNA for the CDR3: TGTGCCAGCAGCTTAGGGCACAATGAGCAGTTCTTC. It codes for CASSLGHNEQFF.

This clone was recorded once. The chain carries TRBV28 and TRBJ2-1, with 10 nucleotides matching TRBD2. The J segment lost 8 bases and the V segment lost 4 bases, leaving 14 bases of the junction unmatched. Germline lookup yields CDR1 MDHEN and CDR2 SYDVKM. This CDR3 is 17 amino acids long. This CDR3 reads CASSSSRLAGISDEQFF. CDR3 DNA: TGTGCCAGCAGTTCTTCTAGACTAGCGGGTATATCGGATGAGCAGTTCTTC. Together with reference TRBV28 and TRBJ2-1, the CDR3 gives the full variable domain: DVKVTQSSRYLVKRTGEKVFLECVQDMDHENMFWYRQDPGLGLRLIYFSYDVKMKEKGDIPEGYSVSREKKERFSLILESASTNQTSMYLCASSSSRLAGISDEQFFGPGTRLTVL.

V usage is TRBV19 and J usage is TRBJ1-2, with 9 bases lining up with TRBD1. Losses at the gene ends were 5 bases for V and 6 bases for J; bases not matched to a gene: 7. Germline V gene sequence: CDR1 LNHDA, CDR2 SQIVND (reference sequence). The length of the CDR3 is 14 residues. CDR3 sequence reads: CASSPRTGDHGYTF. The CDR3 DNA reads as TGTGCCAGTAGTCCCAGGACAGGGGATCATGGCTACACCTTC.

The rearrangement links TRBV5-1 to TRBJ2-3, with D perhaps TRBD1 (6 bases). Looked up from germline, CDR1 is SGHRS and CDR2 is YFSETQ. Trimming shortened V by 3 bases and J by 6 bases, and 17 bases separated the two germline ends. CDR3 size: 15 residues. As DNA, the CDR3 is TGCGCCAGCAGCTGGCCTCGGGCAGGGGTGGATACGCAGTATTTT. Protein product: CASSWPRAGVDTQYF.

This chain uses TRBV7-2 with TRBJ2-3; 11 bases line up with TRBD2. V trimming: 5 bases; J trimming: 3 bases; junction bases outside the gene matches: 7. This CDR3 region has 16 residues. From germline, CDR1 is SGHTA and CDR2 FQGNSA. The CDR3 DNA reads TGTGCCAGCAGCCCTGGGCTAGCGGGAGGAACAGATACGCAGTATTTT. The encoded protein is CASSPGLAGGTDTQYF. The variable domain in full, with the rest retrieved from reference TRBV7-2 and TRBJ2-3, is GAGVSQSPSNKVTEKGKDVELRCDPISGHTALYWYRQSLGQGLEFLIYFQGNSAPDKSGLPSDRFSAERTGGSVSTLTIQRTQQEDSAVYLCASSPGLAGGTDTQYFGPGTRLTVL.

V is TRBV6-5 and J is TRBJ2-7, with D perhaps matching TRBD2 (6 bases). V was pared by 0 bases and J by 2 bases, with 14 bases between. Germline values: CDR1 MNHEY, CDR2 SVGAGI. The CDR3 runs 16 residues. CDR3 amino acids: CASSYSRQGLAYEQYF. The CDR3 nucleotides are TGTGCCAGCAGTTACTCGCGGCAGGGACTGGCCTACGAGCAGTACTTC.

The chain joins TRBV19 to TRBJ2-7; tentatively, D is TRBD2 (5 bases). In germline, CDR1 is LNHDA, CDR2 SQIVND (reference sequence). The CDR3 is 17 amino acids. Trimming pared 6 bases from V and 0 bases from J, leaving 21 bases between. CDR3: CASSGIHAGSISYEQYF. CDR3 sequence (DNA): TGTGCCAGTAGCGGGATACATGCGGGCAGCATCTCCTACGAGCAGTACTTC.

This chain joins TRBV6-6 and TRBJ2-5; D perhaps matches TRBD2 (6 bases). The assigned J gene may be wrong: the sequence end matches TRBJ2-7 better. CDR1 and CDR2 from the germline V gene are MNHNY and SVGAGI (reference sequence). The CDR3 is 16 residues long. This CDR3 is CASRRLGDGGSYEQYF. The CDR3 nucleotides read TGTGCCAGCAGACGTTTGGGAGACGGGGGTTCCTACGAGCAGTACTTC.

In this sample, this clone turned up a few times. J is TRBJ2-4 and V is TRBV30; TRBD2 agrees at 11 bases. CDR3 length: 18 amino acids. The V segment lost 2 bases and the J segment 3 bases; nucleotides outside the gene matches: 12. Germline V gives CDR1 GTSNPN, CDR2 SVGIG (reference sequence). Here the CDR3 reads CAWSRGLAGLLDKNIQYF. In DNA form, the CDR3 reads TGTGCCTGGAGTCGCGGACTAGCGGGCTTGTTAGACAAAAACATTCAGTACTTC.

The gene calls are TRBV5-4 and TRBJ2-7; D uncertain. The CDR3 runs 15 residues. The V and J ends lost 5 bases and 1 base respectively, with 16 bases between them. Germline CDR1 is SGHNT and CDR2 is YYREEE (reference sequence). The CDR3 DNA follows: TGTGCCAGCAGTTTCCAGCAGACTGGGTCCTACGAGCAGTACTTC. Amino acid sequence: CASSFQQTGSYEQYF.

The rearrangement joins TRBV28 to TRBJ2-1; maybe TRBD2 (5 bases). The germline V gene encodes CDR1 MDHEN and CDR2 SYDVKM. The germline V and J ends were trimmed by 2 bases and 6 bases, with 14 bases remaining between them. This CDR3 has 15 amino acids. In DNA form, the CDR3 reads TGTGCCAGCAGTTTAGGGGAAGGACTCCTCAATGAGCAGTTCTTC. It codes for CASSLGEGLLNEQFF.

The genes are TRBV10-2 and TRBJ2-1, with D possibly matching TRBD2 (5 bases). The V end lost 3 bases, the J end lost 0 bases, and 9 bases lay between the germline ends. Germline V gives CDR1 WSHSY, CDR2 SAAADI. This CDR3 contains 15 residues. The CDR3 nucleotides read TGCGCCAGCAGTGATGTGGGGAGCTCCTACAATGAGCAGTTCTTC. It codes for CASSDVGSSYNEQFF.